This T cell receptor (beta chain) appears in the sequencing data of a study of blood T cell repertoires in COVID-19. This CDR3 has 16 residues. V shed 5 bases and J 4 bases; nucleotides not matched to a gene: 10. Per the germline V gene, CDR1 is SEHNR and CDR2 is FQNEAQ (reference sequence). This clone was counted once. This table comes from immunoSEQ multiplex PCR, and its TCRdb copy is limited to in-frame clones, with some not included. The table has 140,000 to 150,000 clones, 80% to 90% seen once. The receptor was derived from a man aged 45 to 65 who had recovered from COVID-19. The sequenced sample consisted of PBMCs or T cells enriched from blood (not recorded which). The chain joins TRBV7-9 to TRBJ1-5; 8 bases are shared with TRBD1. CDR3 coding DNA: TGTGCCAGCAGCCCATGGCAGGGGGCACAGAATCAGCCCCAGCATTTT. Translated, it gives CASSPWQGAQNQPQHF. The full variable domain, its missing parts supplied by reference TRBV7-9 and TRBJ1-5, is DTGVSQNPRHKITKRGQNVTFRCDPISEHNRLYWYRQTLGQGPEFLTYFQNEAQLEKSRLLSDRFSAERPKGSFSTLEIQRTEQGDSAMYLCASSPWQGAQNQPQHFGDGTRLSIL.